A selection of T cell receptor beta chains follows, all from one sample in a study of blood T cell repertoires in COVID-19. Profiling relied on immunoSEQ multiplex PCR, and the TCRdb table lists in-frame clones only, not all of them. The sample holds hundreds of thousands of clones; 87% are singletons and the top ten take approximately 2%. Sequencing was carried out using peripheral blood. Receptors were obtained from a man aged 18 to 35 with active or convalescent COVID-19. CDR3s include the opening cysteine and the closing phenylalanine or tryptophan. A D gene is named only where the DNA matches it firmly. Rows may omit the clone size; those that give it use once, few, many or a size class.

length,J,V,D,size,CDR3,DNA
12,TRBJ1-1,TRBV5-5,.,.,CASSLWGGEAFF,TGTGCCAGCAGCTTGTGGGGCGGTGAAGCTTTCTTT
15,TRBJ2-3,TRBV10-3,.,.,CAISADSGATDTQYF,TGTGCCATCAGTGCTGACAGTGGGGCCACAGATACGCAGTATTTT
17,TRBJ1-5,TRBV11-2,.,.,CASSLRRGNGGGQPQHF,TGTGCCAGCAGCTTACGGAGAGGGAATGGGGGGGGTCAGCCCCAGCATTTT
15,TRBJ1-5,TRBV5-1,TRBD1,.,CASSAYTGEDQPQHF,TGCGCCAGCAGCGCGTACACAGGGGAGGATCAGCCCCAGCATTTT
12,TRBJ2-1,TRBV6-1,.,.,CASSERRNEQFF,TGTGCCAGCAGTGAACGGCGGAATGAGCAGTTCTTC
14,TRBJ2-5,TRBV5-4,.,.,CASSLGQNQETQYF,TGTGCCAGCAGCTTGGGCCAGAACCAAGAGACCCAGTACTTC
17,TRBJ2-3,TRBV7-8,.,.,CASSTPPNRARRDTQYF,TGTGCCAGCAGCACGCCTCCTAACAGGGCGCGCAGGGATACGCAGTATTTT
16,TRBJ2-7,TRBV14,.,.,CASSQVVPGAVYEQYF,TGTGCCAGCAGCCAAGTTGTTCCGGGAGCGGTATACGAGCAGTACTTC
14,TRBJ2-7,TRBV2,.,.,CASSEGQNLYEQYF,TGTGCCAGCAGTGAAGGACAGAATCTATACGAGCAGTACTTC
14,TRBJ1-1,TRBV4-1,TRBD1,.,CASSPTTGETEAFF,TGCGCCAGCAGCCCAACAACAGGGGAGACTGAAGCTTTCTTT
13,TRBJ1-1,TRBV28,.,.,CASNLSGVTEAFF,TGTGCCAGCAATTTATCAGGGGTCACTGAAGCTTTCTTT
18,TRBJ2-3,TRBV7-3,TRBD2,.,CASSSLPILAGAVDTQYF,TGTGCCAGCAGCTCCTTACCGATACTAGCGGGAGCGGTAGATACGCAGTATTTT
15,TRBJ1-6,TRBV15,.,.,CATRRDWEHGSPLHF,TGTGCCACCAGGCGGGACTGGGAACACGGGTCACCCCTCCACTTT
13,TRBJ1-1,TRBV5-5,.,.,CASSLMAAGEAFF,TGTGCCAGCAGCTTGATGGCGGCCGGTGAAGCTTTCTTT
16,TRBJ2-1,TRBV7-9,TRBD2,.,CASSLKTSGTYNEQFF,TGTGCCAGCAGCTTAAAGACTAGCGGGACCTACAATGAGCAGTTCTTC
12,TRBJ2-7,TRBV29-1,.,.,CSAAEDSYEQYF,TGCAGCGCCGCGGAGGACAGCTACGAGCAGTACTTC
13,TRBJ2-5,TRBV5-6,.,.,CASSPDNQETQYF,TGTGCCAGCAGCCCAGACAACCAAGAGACCCAGTACTTC
15,TRBJ2-7,TRBV6-6,TRBD2,.,CASTNPAGGPSEQYF,TGTGCCAGCACCAACCCAGCGGGAGGGCCCTCCGAGCAGTACTTC
16,TRBJ2-2,TRBV9,.,.,CASSADSAQRTGELFF,TGTGCCAGCAGCGCCGATTCGGCCCAGAGGACCGGGGAGCTGTTTTTT
13,TRBJ2-7,TRBV6-5,.,.,CASERGGTYEQYF,TGTGCCAGCGAACGGGGAGGTACCTACGAGCAGTACTTC
16,TRBJ1-5,TRBV11-2,.,.,CASSSSTPGGNQPQHF,TGTGCCAGCAGCTCCTCGACCCCGGGAGGCAATCAGCCCCAGCATTTT
15,TRBJ1-2,TRBV5-6,.,.,CASSVADRPFYGYTF,TGTGCCAGCAGCGTAGCAGACAGGCCTTTCTATGGCTACACCTTC
14,TRBJ2-3,TRBV5-1,.,.,CASSLQGYTDTQYF,TGCGCCAGCAGCTTGCAGGGGTACACAGATACGCAGTATTTT
12,TRBJ1-1,TRBV28,.,.,CASSFTGTEAFF,TGTGCCAGCAGTTTTACCGGCACTGAAGCTTTCTTT
16,TRBJ2-7,TRBV4-1,TRBD2,.,CASRQSAGGGFYEQYF,TGCGCCAGCAGACAATCCGCGGGGGGCGGTTTCTACGAGCAGTACTTC
14,TRBJ1-3,TRBV15,.,.,CATSRDTTGNTIYF,TGTGCCACCAGCCGGGACACCACTGGAAACACCATATATTTT
15,TRBJ2-7,TRBV10-3,TRBD1,once,CAISDRTGRSYEQYF,TGTGCCATCAGTGACAGGACAGGGCGCTCCTACGAGCAGTACTTC
16,TRBJ1-3,TRBV3-1/TRBV3-2,.,.,CASSQWTTSSGNTIYF,TGTGCCAGCAGCCAATGGACAACGAGCTCTGGAAACACCATATATTTT
14,TRBJ1-2,TRBV5-4,.,few,CASSLGTALYGYTF,TGTGCCAGCAGCTTAGGAACAGCCCTCTATGGCTACACCTTC